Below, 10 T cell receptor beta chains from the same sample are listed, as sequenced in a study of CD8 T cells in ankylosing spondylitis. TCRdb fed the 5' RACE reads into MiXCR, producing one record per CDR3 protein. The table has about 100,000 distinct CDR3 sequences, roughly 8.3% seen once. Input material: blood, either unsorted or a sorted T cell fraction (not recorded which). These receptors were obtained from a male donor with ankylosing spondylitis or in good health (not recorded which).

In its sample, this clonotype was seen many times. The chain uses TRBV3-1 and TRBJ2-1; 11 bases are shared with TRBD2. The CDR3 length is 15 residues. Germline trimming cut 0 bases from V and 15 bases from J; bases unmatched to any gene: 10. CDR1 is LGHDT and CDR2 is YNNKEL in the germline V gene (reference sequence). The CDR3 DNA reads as TGTGCCAGCAGCCAAGATCGGGCTAGCGGGAGGATTTTGTTCTTC. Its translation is CASSQDRASGRILFF.

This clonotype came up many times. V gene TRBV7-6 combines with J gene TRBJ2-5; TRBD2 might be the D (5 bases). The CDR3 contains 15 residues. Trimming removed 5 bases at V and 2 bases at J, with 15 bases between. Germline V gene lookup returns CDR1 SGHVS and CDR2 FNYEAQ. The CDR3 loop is CASSMWTVAQETQYF. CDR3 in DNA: TGTGCCAGCAGCATGTGGACTGTCGCACAAGAGACCCAGTACTTC.

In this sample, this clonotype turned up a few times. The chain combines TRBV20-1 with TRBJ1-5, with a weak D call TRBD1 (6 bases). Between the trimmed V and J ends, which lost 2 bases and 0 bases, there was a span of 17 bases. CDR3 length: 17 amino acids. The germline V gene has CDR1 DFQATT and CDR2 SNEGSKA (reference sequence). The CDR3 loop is CSARNHRQEDSNQPQHF. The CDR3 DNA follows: TGCAGTGCTAGAAATCACCGACAGGAAGATAGCAATCAGCCCCAGCATTTT.

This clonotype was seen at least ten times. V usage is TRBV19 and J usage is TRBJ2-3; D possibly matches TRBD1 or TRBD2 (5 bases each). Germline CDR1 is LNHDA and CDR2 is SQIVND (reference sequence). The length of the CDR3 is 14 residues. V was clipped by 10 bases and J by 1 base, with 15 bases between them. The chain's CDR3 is CATKGRGGTDTQYF. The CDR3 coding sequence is TGTGCCACCAAGGGGAGAGGGGGCACAGATACGCAGTATTTT.

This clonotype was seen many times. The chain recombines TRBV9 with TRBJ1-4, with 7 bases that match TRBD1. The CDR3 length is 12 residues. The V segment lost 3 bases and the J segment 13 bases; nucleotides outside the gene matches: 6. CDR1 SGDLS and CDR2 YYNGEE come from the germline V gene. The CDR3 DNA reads TGTGCCAGCAGCGCTCAGGGGGAGAGACTGTTTTTT. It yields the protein CASSAQGERLFF.

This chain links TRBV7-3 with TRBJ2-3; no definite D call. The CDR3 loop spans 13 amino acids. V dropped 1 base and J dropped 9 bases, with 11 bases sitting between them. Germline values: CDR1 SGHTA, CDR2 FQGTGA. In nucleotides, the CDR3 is TGTGCCAGCAGCTTAAGTACAGACTTGACGCAGTATTTT. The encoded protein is CASSLSTDLTQYF.

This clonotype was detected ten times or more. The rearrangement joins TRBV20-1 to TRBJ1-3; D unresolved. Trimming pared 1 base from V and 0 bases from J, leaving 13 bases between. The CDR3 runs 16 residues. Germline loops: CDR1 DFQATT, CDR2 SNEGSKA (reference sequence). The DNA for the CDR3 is TGCAGTGCTAGAGGACTTGACGGGAGCTCTGGAAACACCATATATTTT. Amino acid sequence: CSARGLDGSSGNTIYF.

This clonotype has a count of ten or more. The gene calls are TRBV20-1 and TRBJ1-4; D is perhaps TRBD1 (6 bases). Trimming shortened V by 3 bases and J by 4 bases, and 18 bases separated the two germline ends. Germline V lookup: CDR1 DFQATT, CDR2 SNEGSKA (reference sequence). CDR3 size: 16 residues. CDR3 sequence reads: CSASRQGYSDNEKLFF. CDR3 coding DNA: TGCAGTGCTAGTCGTCAGGGGTATTCGGATAATGAAAAACTGTTTTTT.

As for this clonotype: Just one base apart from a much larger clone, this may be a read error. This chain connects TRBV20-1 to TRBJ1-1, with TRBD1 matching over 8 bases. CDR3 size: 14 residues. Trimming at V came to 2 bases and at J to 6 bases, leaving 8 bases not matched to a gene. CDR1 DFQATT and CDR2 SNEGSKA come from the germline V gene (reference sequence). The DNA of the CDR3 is TGCAGTGCTAGAAGCCCAGGGGGCATCGCTGAAGCTTTCTTT. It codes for CSARSPGGIAEAFF.

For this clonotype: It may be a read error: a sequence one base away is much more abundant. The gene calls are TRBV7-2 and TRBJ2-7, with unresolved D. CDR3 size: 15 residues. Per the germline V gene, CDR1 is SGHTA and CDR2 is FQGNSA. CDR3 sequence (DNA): TGTGTCAGCAGCCCCGTCCGGTCCCTCTCCTACGAGCAGTACTTC. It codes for CVSSPVRSLSYEQYF. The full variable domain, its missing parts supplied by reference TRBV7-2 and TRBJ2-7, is GAGVSQSPSNKVTEKGKDVELRCDPISGHTALYWYRQSLGQGLEFLIYFQGNSAPDKSGLPSDRFSAERTGGSVSTLTIQRTQQEDSAVYLCVSSPVRSLSYEQYFGPGTRLTVT.